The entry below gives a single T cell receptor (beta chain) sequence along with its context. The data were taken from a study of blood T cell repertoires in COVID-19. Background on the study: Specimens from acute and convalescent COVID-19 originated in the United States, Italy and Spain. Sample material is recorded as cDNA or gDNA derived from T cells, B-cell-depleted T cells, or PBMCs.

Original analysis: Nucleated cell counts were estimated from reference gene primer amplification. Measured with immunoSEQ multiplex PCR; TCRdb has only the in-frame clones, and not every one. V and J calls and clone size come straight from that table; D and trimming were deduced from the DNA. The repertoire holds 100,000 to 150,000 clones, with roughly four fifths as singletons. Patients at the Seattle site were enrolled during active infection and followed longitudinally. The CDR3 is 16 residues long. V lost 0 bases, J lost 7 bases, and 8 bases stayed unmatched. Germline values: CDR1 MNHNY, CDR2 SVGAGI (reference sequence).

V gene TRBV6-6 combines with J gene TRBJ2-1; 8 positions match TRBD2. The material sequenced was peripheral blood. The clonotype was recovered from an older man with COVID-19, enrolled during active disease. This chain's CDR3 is CASSYSTTQRENEQFF. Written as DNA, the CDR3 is TGTGCCAGCAGTTACTCAACGACCCAGCGGGAGAATGAGCAGTTCTTC.